The clone carrying this T cell receptor beta chain was observed once. Vbeta (60) and Jbeta (13) primers were used in the PCR. The table came from immunoSEQ multiplex PCR; TCRdb's copy has only in-frame clones and leaves some out. This sample has roughly 100,000 clones, with 81% found just once. This specimen comes from a study of cytomegalovirus exposure and HLA in healthy donors. This clonotype was sampled from a human donor in good health. Sequenced input: PBMCs.

CDR3 sequence reads: CASMLVPGEKLFF. DNA for the CDR3: TGTGCCAGCATGCTTGTACCGGGAGAAAAACTGTTTTTT. This chain links TRBV5-5 with TRBJ1-4, with D hard to call. The V and J ends lost 6 bases and 8 bases respectively, with 14 bases between them. This CDR3 spans 13 amino acids. Germline CDR1 SGHKS, CDR2 YYEKEE (reference sequence).